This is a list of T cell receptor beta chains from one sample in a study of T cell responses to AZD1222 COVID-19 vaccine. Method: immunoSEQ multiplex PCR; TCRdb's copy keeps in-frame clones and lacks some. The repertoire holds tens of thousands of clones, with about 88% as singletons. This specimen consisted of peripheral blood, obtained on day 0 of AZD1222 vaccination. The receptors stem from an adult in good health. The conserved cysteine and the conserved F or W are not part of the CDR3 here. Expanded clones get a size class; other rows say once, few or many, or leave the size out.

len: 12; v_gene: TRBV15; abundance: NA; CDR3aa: ATSRRIGAQGYT
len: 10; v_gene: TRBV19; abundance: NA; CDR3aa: ATAATGSTLH
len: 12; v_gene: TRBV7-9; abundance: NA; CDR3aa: ASSPGPLTDTQY
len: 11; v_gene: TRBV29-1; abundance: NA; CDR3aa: SVEEYVGGEAF
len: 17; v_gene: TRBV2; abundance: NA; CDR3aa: ASSEAPSERGSSTGELF
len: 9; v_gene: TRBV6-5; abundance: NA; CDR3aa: ATGQFYEQY
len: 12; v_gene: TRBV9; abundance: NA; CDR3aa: ASSVAVVGETQY
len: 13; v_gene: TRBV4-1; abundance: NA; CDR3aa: ASSSVGHRNTEAF
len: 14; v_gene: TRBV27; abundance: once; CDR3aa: ASSIGLAGAADTQY
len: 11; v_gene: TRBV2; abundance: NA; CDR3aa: ASTGLATDTQY
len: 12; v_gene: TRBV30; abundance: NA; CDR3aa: AWSVTGGANIQY
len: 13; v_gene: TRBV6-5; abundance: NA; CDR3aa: ASSYSGEIYNEQF
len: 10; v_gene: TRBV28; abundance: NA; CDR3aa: ASQVGDTEAF
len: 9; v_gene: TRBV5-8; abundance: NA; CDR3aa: ASSYEGPQH